This TCR beta chain was obtained from a study of OX40 agonist ivuxolimab in advanced cancers. Overall study: Ivuxolimab doses were 0.01, 0.1, 0.3, 1.5, 3 or 10 mg/kg every 2 weeks. Study-wide points: Average numbers of expanded clones were greater in CD8+ T cells than in CD4+. CD4+ and CD8+ blood T cells expanded clonally by week 6 at 0.1 to 3.0 mg/kg. Among the lowest peripheral clonal expansion occurred in 0.1-3.0 mg/kg partial responders.

Points on this clone: Its specificity is unknown.

This CDR3 is 16 amino acids long. Germline CDR1 reads MNHEY; CDR2 reads SMNVEV (reference sequence). Trimming took 5 bases from V and 0 from J; bases not matched to a gene: 5. TCRdb keeps only in-frame clones here, not all; method: immunoSEQ multiplex PCR. The sample has 75,000 to 80,000 clones; roughly 84% are singletons. This chain uses TRBV27 with TRBJ2-1; 9 bases agree with TRBD2. The sequences come from CD4+ or CD8+ T cells sorted from blood, collected in a trial of the OX40 agonist ivuxolimab. The receptor was derived from an adult with an advanced solid tumor such as melanoma, head and neck, liver or kidney cancer. CDR3 coding DNA: TGTGCCAGCAGTCCCTTAGCGGGGGCCTCCTACAATGAGCAGTTCTTC. It is translated as CASSPLAGASYNEQFF.